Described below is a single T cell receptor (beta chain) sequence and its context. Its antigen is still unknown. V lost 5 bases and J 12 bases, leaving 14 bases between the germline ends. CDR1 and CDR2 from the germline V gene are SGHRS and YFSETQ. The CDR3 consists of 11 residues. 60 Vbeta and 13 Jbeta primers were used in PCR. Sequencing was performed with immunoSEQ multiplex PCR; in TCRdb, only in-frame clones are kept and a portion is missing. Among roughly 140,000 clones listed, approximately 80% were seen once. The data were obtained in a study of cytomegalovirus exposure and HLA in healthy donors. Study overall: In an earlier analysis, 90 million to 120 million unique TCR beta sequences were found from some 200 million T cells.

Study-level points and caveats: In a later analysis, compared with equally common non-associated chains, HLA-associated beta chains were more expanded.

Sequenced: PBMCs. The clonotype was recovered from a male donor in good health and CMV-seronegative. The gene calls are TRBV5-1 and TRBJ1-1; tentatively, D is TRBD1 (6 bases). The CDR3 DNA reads TGCGCCAGCAGAAACGGGGGGGGCTCTTTCTTT. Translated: CASRNGGGSFF.